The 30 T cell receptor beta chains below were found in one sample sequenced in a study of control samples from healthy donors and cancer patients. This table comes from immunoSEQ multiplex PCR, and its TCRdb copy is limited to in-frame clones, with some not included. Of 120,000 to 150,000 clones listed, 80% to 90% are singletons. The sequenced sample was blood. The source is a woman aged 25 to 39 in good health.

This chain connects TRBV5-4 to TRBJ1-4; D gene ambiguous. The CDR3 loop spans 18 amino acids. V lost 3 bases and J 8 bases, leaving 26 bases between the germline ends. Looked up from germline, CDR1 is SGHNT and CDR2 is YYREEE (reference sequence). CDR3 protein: CASSSGGDAPYRREKLFF. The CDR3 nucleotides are TGTGCCAGCAGCTCCGGCGGAGATGCTCCATACCGGAGAGAAAAACTGTTTTTT.

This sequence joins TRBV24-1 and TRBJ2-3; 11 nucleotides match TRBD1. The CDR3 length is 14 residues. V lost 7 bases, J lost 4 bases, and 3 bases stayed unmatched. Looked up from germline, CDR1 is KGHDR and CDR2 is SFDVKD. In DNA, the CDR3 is TGTGCCACCAGGGACAGGGGGCACGCAGATACGCAGTATTTT. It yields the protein CATRDRGHADTQYF.

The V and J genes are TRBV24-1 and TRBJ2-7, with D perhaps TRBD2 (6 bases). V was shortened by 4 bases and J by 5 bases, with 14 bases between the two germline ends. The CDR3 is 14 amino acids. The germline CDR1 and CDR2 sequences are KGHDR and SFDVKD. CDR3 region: CATSEPGAGHEQYF. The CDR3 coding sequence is TGTGCCACCAGTGAACCGGGAGCCGGACACGAGCAGTACTTC.

CDR3 bases: TGTGCCTGGAGTGTATCCAGGGCTGGGACTGAAGCTTTCTTT. Encoded protein: CAWSVSRAGTEAFF. The chain has TRBV30 and TRBJ1-1, with D possibly TRBD1 on 5 matching bases. Between the trimmed V and J ends, which lost 0 bases and 5 bases, there was a span of 13 bases. Looked up from germline, CDR1 is GTSNPN and CDR2 is SVGIG (reference sequence). The CDR3 covers 14 residues.

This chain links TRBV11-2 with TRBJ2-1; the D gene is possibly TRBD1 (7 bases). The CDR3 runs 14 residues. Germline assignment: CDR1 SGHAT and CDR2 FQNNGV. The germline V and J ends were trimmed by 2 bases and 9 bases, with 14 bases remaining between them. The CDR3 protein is CASSLTGAGSEQFF. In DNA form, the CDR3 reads TGTGCCAGCAGCTTAACAGGGGCGGGGAGTGAGCAGTTCTTC.

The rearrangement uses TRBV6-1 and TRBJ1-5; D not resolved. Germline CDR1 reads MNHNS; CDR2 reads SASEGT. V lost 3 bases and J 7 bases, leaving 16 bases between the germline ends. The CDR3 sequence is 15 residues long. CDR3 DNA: TGTGCCAGCAGTGAGGGTCCCATAAGTGGGCAGCCCCAGCATTTT. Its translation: CASSEGPISGQPQHF.

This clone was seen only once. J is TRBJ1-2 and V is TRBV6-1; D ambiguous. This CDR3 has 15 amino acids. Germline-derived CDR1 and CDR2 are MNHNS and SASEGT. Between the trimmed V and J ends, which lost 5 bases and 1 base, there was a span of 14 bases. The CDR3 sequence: CASSSTGRGNYGYTF. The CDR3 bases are TGTGCCAGCAGTTCTACCGGACGGGGTAACTATGGCTACACCTTC.

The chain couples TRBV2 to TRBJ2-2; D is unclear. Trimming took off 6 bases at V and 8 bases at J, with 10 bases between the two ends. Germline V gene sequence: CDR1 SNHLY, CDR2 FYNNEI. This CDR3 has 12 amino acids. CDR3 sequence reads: CASSGYPGELFF. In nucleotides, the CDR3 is TGTGCCAGCAGCGGATACCCGGGGGAGCTGTTTTTT.

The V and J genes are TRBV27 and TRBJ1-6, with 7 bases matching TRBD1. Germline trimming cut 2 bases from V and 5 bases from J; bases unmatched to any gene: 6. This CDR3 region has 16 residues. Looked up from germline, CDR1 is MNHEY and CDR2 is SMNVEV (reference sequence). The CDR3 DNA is TGTGCCAGCAGTTTAGAGGGGGCGATGAATAATTCACCCCTCCACTTT. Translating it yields CASSLEGAMNNSPLHF.

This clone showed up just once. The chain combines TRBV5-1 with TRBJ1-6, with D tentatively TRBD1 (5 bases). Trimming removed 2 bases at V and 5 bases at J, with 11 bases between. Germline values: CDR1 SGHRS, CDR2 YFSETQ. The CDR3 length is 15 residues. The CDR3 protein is CASSFTGNNNSPLHF. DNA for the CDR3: TGCGCCAGCAGCTTTACAGGCAATAATAATTCACCCCTCCACTTT.

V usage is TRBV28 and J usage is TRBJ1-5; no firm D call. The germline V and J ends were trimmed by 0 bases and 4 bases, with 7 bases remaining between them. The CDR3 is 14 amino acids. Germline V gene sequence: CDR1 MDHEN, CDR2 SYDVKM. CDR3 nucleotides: TGTGCCAGCAGTTTATGGTCCGGGAATCAGCCCCAGCATTTT. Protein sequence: CASSLWSGNQPQHF.

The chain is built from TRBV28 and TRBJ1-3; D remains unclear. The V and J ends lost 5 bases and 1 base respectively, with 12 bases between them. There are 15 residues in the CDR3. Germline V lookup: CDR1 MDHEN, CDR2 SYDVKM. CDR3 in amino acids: CASSRGDRSGNTIYF. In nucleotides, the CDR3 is TGTGCCAGCAGTCGCGGTGATCGATCTGGAAACACCATATATTTT.

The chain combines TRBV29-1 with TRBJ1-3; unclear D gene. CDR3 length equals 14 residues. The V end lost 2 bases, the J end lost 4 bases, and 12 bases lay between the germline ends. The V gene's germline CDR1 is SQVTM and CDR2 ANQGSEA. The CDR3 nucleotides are TGCAGCGTTGAACCAGGCAGAAGGGGAAACACCATATATTTT. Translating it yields CSVEPGRRGNTIYF.

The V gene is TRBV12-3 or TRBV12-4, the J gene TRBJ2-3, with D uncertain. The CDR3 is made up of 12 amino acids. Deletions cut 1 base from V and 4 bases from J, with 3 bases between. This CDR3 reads CASSLVPDTQYF. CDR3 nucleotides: TGTGCCAGCAGTTTAGTTCCAGATACGCAGTATTTT.

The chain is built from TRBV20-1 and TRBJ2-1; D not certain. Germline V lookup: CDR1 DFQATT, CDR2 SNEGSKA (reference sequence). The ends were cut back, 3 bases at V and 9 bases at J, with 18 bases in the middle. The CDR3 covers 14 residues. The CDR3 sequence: CSASGLGQDGEQFF. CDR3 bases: TGCAGTGCTAGTGGCTTGGGCCAAGACGGTGAGCAGTTCTTC.

The CDR3 DNA is TGTGCCAGTAGTACGGAACAGATAGCCAAAAACATTCAGTACTTC. Protein sequence: CASSTEQIAKNIQYF. The chain is built from TRBV19 and TRBJ2-4, with D uncertain. The V gene's germline CDR1 is LNHDA and CDR2 SQIVND (reference sequence). The CDR3 is made up of 15 amino acids. The ends were cut back, 4 bases at V and 0 bases at J, with 10 bases in the middle. The variable domain in full, completed from reference TRBV19 and TRBJ2-4, reads DGGITQSPKYLFRKEGQNVTLSCEQNLNHDAMYWYRQDPGQGLRLIYYSQIVNDFQKGDIAEGYSVSREKKESFPLTVTSAQKNPTAFYLCASSTEQIAKNIQYFGAGTRLSVL.

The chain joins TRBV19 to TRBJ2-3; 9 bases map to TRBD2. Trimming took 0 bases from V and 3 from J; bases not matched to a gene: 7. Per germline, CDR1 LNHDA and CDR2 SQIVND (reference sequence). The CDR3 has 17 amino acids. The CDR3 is CASSIDRVAGVTDTQYF. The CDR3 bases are TGTGCCAGTAGTATAGATCGAGTAGCGGGAGTAACAGATACGCAGTATTTT.

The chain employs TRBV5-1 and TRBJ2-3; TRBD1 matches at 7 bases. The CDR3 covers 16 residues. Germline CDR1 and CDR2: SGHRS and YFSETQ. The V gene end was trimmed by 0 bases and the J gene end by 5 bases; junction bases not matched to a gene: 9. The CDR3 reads CASSLGQGKDGDTQYF. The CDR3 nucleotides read TGCGCCAGCAGCTTGGGACAGGGAAAAGACGGAGATACGCAGTATTTT.

The CDR3 region has the DNA TGCGCCAGCAGCGCGACGGGACAGCCGAACACTGAAGCTTTCTTT. Encoded protein: CASSATGQPNTEAFF. The rearrangement uses TRBV5-1 and TRBJ1-1; 7 nucleotides align to TRBD1. The CDR3 has 15 amino acids. Germline lookup yields CDR1 SGHRS and CDR2 YFSETQ. V shed 4 bases and J 1 base; nucleotides not matched to a gene: 7.

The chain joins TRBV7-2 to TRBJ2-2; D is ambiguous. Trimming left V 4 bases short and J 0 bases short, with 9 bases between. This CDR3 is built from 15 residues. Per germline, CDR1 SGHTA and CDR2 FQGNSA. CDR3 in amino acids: CASSSRRANTGELFF. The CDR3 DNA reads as TGTGCCAGCAGCTCCCGACGGGCGAACACCGGGGAGCTGTTTTTT.

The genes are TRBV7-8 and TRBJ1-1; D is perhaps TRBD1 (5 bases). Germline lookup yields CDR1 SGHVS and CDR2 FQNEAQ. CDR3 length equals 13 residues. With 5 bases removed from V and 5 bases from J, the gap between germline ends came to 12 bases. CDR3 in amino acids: CASSITQGTEAFF. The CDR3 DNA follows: TGTGCCAGCAGCATCACTCAGGGAACTGAAGCTTTCTTT.

The CDR3 protein is CASSSTSGYTGELFF. In DNA, the CDR3 is TGTGCCAGCTCCTCAACTAGCGGATACACCGGGGAGCTGTTTTTT. The rearrangement links TRBV19 to TRBJ2-2; 8 bases are a match to TRBD2. Germline trimming cut 9 bases from V and 3 bases from J; bases unmatched to any gene: 9. Germline V gives CDR1 LNHDA, CDR2 SQIVND (reference sequence). The CDR3 has 15 amino acids. Full variable domain (remainder filled in from reference TRBV19 and TRBJ2-2): DGGITQSPKYLFRKEGQNVTLSCEQNLNHDAMYWYRQDPGQGLRLIYYSQIVNDFQKGDIAEGYSVSREKKESFPLTVTSAQKNPTAFYLCASSSTSGYTGELFFGEGSRLTVL.

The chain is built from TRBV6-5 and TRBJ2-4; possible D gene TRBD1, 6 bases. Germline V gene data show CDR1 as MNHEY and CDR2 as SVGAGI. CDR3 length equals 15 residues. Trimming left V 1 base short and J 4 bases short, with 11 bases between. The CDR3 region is CASSYYSQGKNIQYF. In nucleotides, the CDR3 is TGTGCCAGCAGTTACTATTCACAGGGTAAAAACATTCAGTACTTC.

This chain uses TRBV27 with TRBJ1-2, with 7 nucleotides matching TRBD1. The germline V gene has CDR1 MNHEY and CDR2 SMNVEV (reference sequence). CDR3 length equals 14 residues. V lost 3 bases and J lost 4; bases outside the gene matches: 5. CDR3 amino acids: CASSLAGGSYGYTF. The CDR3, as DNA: TGTGCCAGCAGTTTGGCAGGGGGATCCTATGGCTACACCTTC.

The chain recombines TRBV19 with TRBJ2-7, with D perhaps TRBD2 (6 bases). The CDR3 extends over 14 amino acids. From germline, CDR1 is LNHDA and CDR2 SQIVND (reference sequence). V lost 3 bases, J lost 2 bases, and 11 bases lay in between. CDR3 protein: CASSIAGLTYEQYF. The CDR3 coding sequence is TGTGCCAGTAGTATTGCGGGACTCACCTACGAGCAGTACTTC.

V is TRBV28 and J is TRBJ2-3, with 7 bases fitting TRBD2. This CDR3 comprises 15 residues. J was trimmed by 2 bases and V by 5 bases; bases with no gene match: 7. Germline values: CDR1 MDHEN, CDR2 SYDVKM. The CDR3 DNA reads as TGTGCCAGCAGTAGCGTGGCGGGAGACACAGATACGCAGTATTTT. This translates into CASSSVAGDTDTQYF.

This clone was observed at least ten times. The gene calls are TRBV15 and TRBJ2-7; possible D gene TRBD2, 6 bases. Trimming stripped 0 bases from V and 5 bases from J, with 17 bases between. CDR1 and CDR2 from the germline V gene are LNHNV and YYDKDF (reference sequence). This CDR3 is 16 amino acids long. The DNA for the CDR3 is TGTGCCACCAGCAGAGATTTAGAGCTTTCGGGGGACGAGCAGTACTTC. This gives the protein CATSRDLELSGDEQYF. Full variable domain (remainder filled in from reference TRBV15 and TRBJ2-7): DAMVIQNPRYQVTQFGKPVTLSCSQTLNHNVMYWYQQKSSQAPKLLFHYYDKDFNNEADTPDNFQSRRPNTSFCFLDIRSPGLGDTAMYLCATSRDLELSGDEQYFGPGTRLTVT.

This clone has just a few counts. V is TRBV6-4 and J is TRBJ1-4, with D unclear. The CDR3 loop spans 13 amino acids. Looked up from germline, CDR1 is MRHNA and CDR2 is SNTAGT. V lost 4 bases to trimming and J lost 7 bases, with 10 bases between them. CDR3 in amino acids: CASSGNEGEKLFF. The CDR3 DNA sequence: TGTGCCAGCAGTGGCAACGAGGGTGAAAAACTGTTTTTT.

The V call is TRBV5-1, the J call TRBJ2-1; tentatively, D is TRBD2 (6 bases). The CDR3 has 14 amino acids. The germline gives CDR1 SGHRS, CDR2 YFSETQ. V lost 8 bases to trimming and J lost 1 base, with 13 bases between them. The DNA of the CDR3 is TGCGCCAGACCTAGCGAACGATCCTACAATGAGCAGTTCTTC. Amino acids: CARPSERSYNEQFF.

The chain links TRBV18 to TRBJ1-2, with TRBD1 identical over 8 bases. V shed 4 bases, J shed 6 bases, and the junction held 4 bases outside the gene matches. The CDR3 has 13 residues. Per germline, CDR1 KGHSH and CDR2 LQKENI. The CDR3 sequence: CASSQIQGDGYTF. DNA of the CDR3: TGTGCCAGCTCACAAATACAGGGGGATGGCTACACCTTC.